This record concerns one T cell receptor (beta chain) sequence. The target of this receptor is not known. Base quality data are lacking; no much larger clone is found one base away. The sample comes from a study of blood T cell repertoires in COVID-19 (dated by TCRdb to about 2020). As for the study more broadly: Collaborator samples came from the United States, Italy and Spain and covered acute and convalescent phases of COVID-19. The material from the prospective study consisted of cDNA or gDNA derived from T cells, B-cell-depleted T cells, or PBMCs. Subjects who had been exposed to COVID-19, were actively infected with it, or had recovered from it provided the deeply sampled blood TCRbeta repertoires that made up the dataset. The repertoires were released in a freely available public database meant as a resource for research on the immune response to SARS-CoV-2. The samples were drawn from the first 160 participants of the ongoing ImmuneRACE study and from some 1,300 subjects provided by 6 global collaborators. Sample metadata almost always included a de-identified subject ID, COVID-19 status, age in years and sex. Where HLA class I and class II types were available, the types were taken from metadata supplied by the sample provider, not from assay-based typing. Broad study findings and their caveats: How much clinical and demographic metadata was included differed by source and by participant, and the metadata was provided uncurated.

TCRbeta CDR3 regions were amplified from genomic DNA by means of the immunoSEQ Assay, a bias-controlled multiplex PCR. Per the original workflow: The number of nucleated cells in each sample was estimated from the amplification of reference gene primers within the assay. To quantify the absolute abundance of each unique TCRbeta CDR3 rearrangement, sequence reads were collapsed and filtered. For each sample, productive Simpson clonality was calculated as the square root of Simpson's diversity index across productive rearrangements. Drawn from immuneACCESS, this table holds only the in-frame rearrangements with V and J called that TCRdb kept. Clones are partly lost; checked studies trace under half to an unresolved V gene and leave the rest unexplained. V and J calls and clone size are those listed in that table; D and trimming were worked out from the DNA. The sample table shows about 240,000 clones, and about 90% are seen once. The top ten clonotypes cover just over 7% of the sample.

V ends up 5 bases short and J 2 bases short, with an unmatched junction base count of 11. Counted from cysteine to phenylalanine, this CDR3 has 18 amino acids. The sequence is cut down to CDR3 DNA, 54 bases in frame from base 1. From the germline V gene, CDR1 is MRHNA and CDR2 is SNTAGT. Samples from volunteer blood donors who had recovered from COVID-19 were contributed by a second Seattle source. Whole blood was collected in K2EDTA tubes by collaborating institutions according to the institutions' own protocols. For TCRbeta analysis, collaborators shipped samples in one of three forms: frozen whole blood, isolated PBMCs, or DNA extracted from either of those sample types.

The sequenced material came from peripheral blood. The receptor was isolated from a man between 60 and 75 years old who had recovered from COVID-19. The rearranged chain carries TRBV6-4 and TRBJ2-6; TRBD2 matches 8 bases in the middle. The DNA is as follows: TGTGCCAGCAGTAAGGCGGGGGGACTCCAGCCTGGGGCCAACGTCCTGACTTTC. Its translation is CASSKAGGLQPGANVLTF.